The 22 T cell receptor beta chains listed next were all sequenced from one sample in a study of T cells expressing NK-cell markers. Each CDR3 protein gets one entry in TCRdb, which reprocessed the 5' RACE reads and gives no DNA. Its clone listing holds almost 450,000 distinct CDR3 sequences. Sequencing was performed on blood T cells: a sorted CD56 or NKG2C T cell subset, CD4+ or CD8+ T cells, or bulk PBMC T cells (not recorded which). The receptors originated from a woman aged 18 to 75 in good health.

The rearrangement links TRBV6-5 to TRBJ2-7. The V gene's germline CDR1 is MNHEY and CDR2 SVGAGI. CDR3 length equals 17 residues. The CDR3 region is CASSYSFLDLSSYEQYF.

J is TRBJ2-2 and V is TRBV25-1; TCRdb's D call, TRBD1, is unchecked because there is no DNA. The CDR3 sequence is 16 residues long. The germline CDR1 and CDR2 sequences are MGHDK and SYGVNS. CDR3 residues: CASSEVSGGDTGELFF.

The chain combines TRBV4-3 with TRBJ2-3. Germline-derived CDR1 and CDR2 are LGHNA and YSLEER. The CDR3 has 14 amino acids. CDR3 amino acids: CASSQATISDTQYF.

The CDR3 protein is CASSPGHRTGSYEQYF. The chain combines TRBV5-4 with TRBJ2-7; TCRdb's D call, TRBD1, is unchecked because there is no DNA. Germline assignment: CDR1 SGHNT and CDR2 YYREEE (reference sequence). This CDR3 has 16 residues.

The V gene is TRBV24-1, the J gene TRBJ2-1; the D gene TCRdb calls, TRBD2, cannot be checked with no DNA. CDR1 and CDR2 from the germline V gene are KGHDR and SFDVKD. This CDR3 spans 14 amino acids. The CDR3 region is CATSGREDYNEQFF.

The V gene is TRBV27, the J gene TRBJ2-1; TCRdb selects TRBD1, and the lack of DNA leaves this call unchecked. CDR1 MNHEY and CDR2 SMNVEV come from the germline V gene (reference sequence). The CDR3 loop spans 18 amino acids. The CDR3: CASSLLGAGGVSYNEQFF.

The V and J genes are TRBV7-2 and TRBJ1-6; the TRBD1 assignment by TCRdb is unverifiable without DNA. This CDR3 region has 15 residues. The germline gives CDR1 SGHTA, CDR2 FQGNSA. The chain's CDR3 is CASSRGDRGNSPLHF.

The V call is TRBV20-1, the J call TRBJ2-1. Germline V gives CDR1 DFQATT, CDR2 SNEGSKA (reference sequence). The length of the CDR3 is 14 residues. The CDR3 here is CSARPGRAYNEQFF.

The rearrangement uses TRBV5-1 and TRBJ1-1; TCRdb picks TRBD1, but there is no DNA to check that call. Germline-derived CDR1 and CDR2 are SGHRS and YFSETQ. CDR3 size: 14 residues. CDR3 in amino acids: CASSPGPQNTEAFF.

The J gene is TRBJ1-2, the V gene TRBV5-1. Germline V gene data show CDR1 as SGHRS and CDR2 as YFSETQ. The CDR3 length is 13 residues. CDR3 amino acids: CASSSGPLYGYTF. Drawing the rest from reference TRBV5-1 and TRBJ1-2, the complete variable domain is KAGVTQTPRYLIKTRGQQVTLSCSPISGHRSVSWYQQTPGQGLQFLFEYFSETQRNKGNFPGRFSGRQFSNSRSEMNVSTLELGDSALYLCASSSGPLYGYTFGSGTRLTVV.

The chain links TRBV12-3 or TRBV12-4 to TRBJ2-7; TCRdb calls TRBD2, which cannot be checked without DNA. CDR3 length: 15 residues. CDR3 sequence: CASSLILARSYEQYF.

The rearrangement joins TRBV12-3 or TRBV12-4 to TRBJ1-5. The CDR3 loop spans 13 amino acids. The CDR3 protein is CASSEEENQPQHF.

The rearrangement links TRBV6-1 to TRBJ1-6. The CDR3 extends over 16 amino acids. Germline lookup yields CDR1 MNHNS and CDR2 SASEGT. The CDR3 region is CASSLPPGLLGSPLHF.

This chain connects TRBV7-2 to TRBJ2-3; TCRdb selects TRBD1, and the lack of DNA leaves this call unchecked. Germline V gene data show CDR1 as SGHTA and CDR2 as FQGNSA. This CDR3 is 15 amino acids long. CDR3 amino acids: CASSMRRQSTDTQYF.

The chain is built from TRBV7-2 and TRBJ2-1; with no DNA, the TCRdb D assignment of TRBD1 cannot be verified. This CDR3 is 16 amino acids long. The V gene's germline CDR1 is SGHTA and CDR2 FQGNSA. The CDR3 loop reads CASSAAGGRIYNEQFF.

V and J are TRBV6-5 and TRBJ1-5; TCRdb returns TRBD1, unconfirmable since there is no DNA. From germline, CDR1 is MNHEY and CDR2 SVGAGI. This CDR3 region has 14 residues. CDR3 sequence: CASSYSSGEQPQHF.

V is TRBV11-2 and J is TRBJ2-3; TCRdb names TRBD1, which stays unverified in the absence of DNA. The germline gives CDR1 SGHAT, CDR2 FQNNGV. This CDR3 region has 18 residues. The CDR3 protein is CASSSWGGGGPSTDTQYF.

The chain recombines TRBV7-8 with TRBJ2-5; lacking DNA, the TRBD1 call made by TCRdb goes unchecked. This CDR3 contains 15 residues. The V gene's germline CDR1 is SGHVS and CDR2 FQNEAQ. The CDR3 sequence is CASSNSSWGQETQYF.

The chain employs TRBV12-3 or TRBV12-4 and TRBJ1-3; the TCRdb call, TRBD1, lacks DNA for checking. The CDR3 spans 14 residues. The CDR3 reads CASSDRGSGNTIYF.

The gene calls are TRBV7-9 and TRBJ2-7; checking the TCRdb D call of TRBD2 is not possible without DNA. CDR1 is SEHNR, CDR2 FQNEAQ, per germline (reference sequence). The CDR3 has 14 amino acids. CDR3 residues: CASRKTSGNYEQYF.

V gene TRBV28 combines with J gene TRBJ1-2. The CDR3 extends over 13 amino acids. The germline gives CDR1 MDHEN, CDR2 SYDVKM. This CDR3 reads CASSQDGITGYTF.

The chain employs TRBV7-9 and TRBJ2-2. The CDR3 runs 16 residues. CDR1 and CDR2 from the germline V gene are SEHNR and FQNEAQ (reference sequence). The CDR3 is CASSFNRRSNTGELFF.